The rows below give T cell receptor beta chains drawn from one sample of a study of tumor and adjacent non-tumor tissue in lung cancer. Via MiXCR, TCRdb re-called the multiplex PCR reads, giving one row per CDR3 protein. The data hold roughly 49,000 distinct CDR3 sequences, with 60% to 80% observed a single time. The sample was distant non-tumor lung tissue. Source of these receptors: a woman aged 55-69 years with non-small cell lung cancer. The CDR3 runs from the conserved cysteine through the conserved F or W. Each record gives: CDR3 length, J gene, V gene, D gene, clone size, CDR3 protein, CDR3 DNA. A D gene is named only where the DNA matches it firmly. Only some rows state a clone size, as once, few, many or a class for expanded clones.

length: 14
J: TRBJ2-1
V: TRBV20-1
D: TRBD1
size: NA
CDR3: CSAQTGGFDNEQFF
DNA: TGCAGTGCTCAGACAGGGGGCTTCGACAATGAGCAGTTCTTC

length: 15
J: TRBJ2-2
V: TRBV11-3
D: NA
size: NA
CDR3: CASSPHRDGGRELFF
DNA: TGTGCCAGCAGCCCCCACCGGGACGGTGGGCGGGAGCTGTTTTTT

length: 14
J: TRBJ2-7
V: TRBV10-3
D: NA
size: NA
CDR3: CAITERGRDDEQYF
DNA: TGTGCCATCACTGAGCGAGGCAGGGACGACGAGCAGTACTTC

length: 17
J: TRBJ1-1
V: TRBV6-2/TRBV6-3
D: NA
size: NA
CDR3: CASSPQAGSFGYTEAFF
DNA: TGTGCCAGCAGTCCCCAAGCTGGGTCTTTTGGATACACTGAAGCTTTCTTT

length: 12
J: TRBJ2-2
V: TRBV10-1
D: NA
size: NA
CDR3: CASARIARELLF
DNA: TGCGCCAGTGCTAGAATTGCCAGGGAGCTGTTATTT

length: 17
J: TRBJ2-2
V: TRBV6-2/TRBV6-3
D: NA
size: NA
CDR3: CASSYIQQRAKTGELFF
DNA: TGCGCCAGCAGTTACATCCAACAGAGGGCCAAAACCGGGGAGCTGTTTTTT

length: 15
J: TRBJ2-7
V: TRBV11-2
D: NA
size: NA
CDR3: CASSLGAWSYCEQYF
DNA: TGTGCCAGCAGTTTAGGAGCATGGTCATACTGCGAGCAGTACTTC

length: 11
J: TRBJ2-7
V: TRBV11-3
D: NA
size: NA
CDR3: CASNLGTRRYF
DNA: TGTGCCAGCAACTTAGGGACTCGACGGTACTTC

length: 14
J: TRBJ2-5
V: TRBV10-3
D: TRBD1
size: NA
CDR3: CAIRGTGEQETQYF
DNA: TGTGCCATCAGGGGGACAGGTGAACAAGAGACCCAGTACTTC

length: 15
J: TRBJ2-4
V: TRBV4-3
D: NA
size: NA
CDR3: CASSWGTCERNIQHF
DNA: TGCGCCAGCAGCTGGGGGACCTGTGAGAGAAACATTCAGCACTTC

length: 12
J: TRBJ1-2
V: TRBV28
D: TRBD1
size: many
CDR3: CASSSPWTGHTF
DNA: TGTGCCAGCAGTTCTCCCTGGACAGGGCACACCTTC

length: 14
J: TRBJ1-1
V: TRBV29-1
D: NA
size: NA
CDR3: CSVRGGMAYTEAFF
DNA: TGCAGCGTTCGGGGAGGAATGGCGTACACTGAAGCTTTCTTT

length: 15
J: TRBJ1-5
V: TRBV12-3/TRBV12-4
D: TRBD1
size: NA
CDR3: CTSTPTGKLRQPQHF
DNA: TGTACCAGCACCCCGACAGGGAAGCTACGTCAACCCCAGCATTTT

length: 15
J: TRBJ2-7
V: TRBV6-5
D: NA
size: NA
CDR3: CPSSDAGTGIYEQYF
DNA: TGTCCCAGCAGTGACGCCGGGACGGGGATCTACGAGCAGTACTTC

length: 15
J: TRBJ2-3
V: TRBV6-2/TRBV6-3
D: NA
size: NA
CDR3: CASSYSATRTDTQYF
DNA: TGTGCCAGTAGTTACTCGGCGACGAGGACAGATACGCAGTATTTT

length: 15
J: TRBJ2-7
V: TRBV5-4
D: TRBD2
size: NA
CDR3: CANSLISGGSYEQYF
DNA: TGTGCCAACAGCTTAATTAGCGGGGGGTCCTACGAGCAGTACTTC

length: 14
J: TRBJ2-1
V: TRBV12-3/TRBV12-4
D: NA
size: NA
CDR3: CASIRVGLTNEQFF
DNA: TGTGCCAGCATTCGGGTGGGTCTTACCAATGAGCAGTTCTTC